This is a list of T cell receptor beta chains from one sample in a study of T cells in Graves' hyperthyroidism and ophthalmopathy. TCRdb passed the multiplex PCR reads through MiXCR, listing each CDR3 protein once. The sample consists of some 700,000 distinct CDR3 sequences, 15% to 20% of them appearing once. Material for sequencing was blood. These receptor sequences come from a man between 45 and 60 years old with Graves' hyperthyroidism. Each CDR3 is given with its conserved first and last residue. The order of the fields is J gene, clone size, D gene, V gene, CDR3 protein, CDR3 DNA. D genes are given only for firm matches. The size entry is marked missing in some rows and otherwise reads once, few, many or a size class.

j_call: TRBJ1-2; clone_size: NA; d_call: NA; v_call: TRBV6-6; cdr3_aa: CASSYRGLNYGYTF; cdr3_nt: TGTGCCAGCAGTTACAGGGGACTGAACTATGGCTACACCTTC
j_call: TRBJ2-5; clone_size: many; d_call: NA; v_call: TRBV30; cdr3_aa: CAWSVLVYSQETQYF; cdr3_nt: TGTGCCTGGAGTGTACTCGTCTATTCCCAAGAGACCCAGTACTTC
j_call: TRBJ2-7; clone_size: few; d_call: TRBD2; v_call: TRBV6-1; cdr3_aa: CASSTAEAGGNEQYF; cdr3_nt: TGTGCCAGCAGTACCGCCGAGGCGGGAGGTAACGAGCAGTACTTC
j_call: TRBJ1-5; clone_size: NA; d_call: NA; v_call: TRBV29-1; cdr3_aa: CSVRGGGFNQPQHF; cdr3_nt: TGCAGCGTTAGGGGAGGGGGATTCAATCAGCCCCAGCATTTT
j_call: TRBJ2-7; clone_size: many; d_call: TRBD1; v_call: TRBV11-1; cdr3_aa: CASSLDRGRNEQYF; cdr3_nt: TGTGCCAGCAGTTTAGACAGGGGACGGAACGAGCAGTACTTC
j_call: TRBJ1-4; clone_size: many; d_call: NA; v_call: TRBV12-3/TRBV12-4; cdr3_aa: CASSFAETDGKLFF; cdr3_nt: TGTGCCAGCAGTTTCGCCGAGACAGACGGAAAACTGTTTTTT
j_call: TRBJ1-1; clone_size: NA; d_call: NA; v_call: TRBV7-2; cdr3_aa: CASSSQAGMPEAFF; cdr3_nt: TGTGCCAGCAGCTCACAAGCAGGGATGCCTGAAGCTTTCTTT
j_call: TRBJ2-1; clone_size: few; d_call: NA; v_call: TRBV18; cdr3_aa: CASSPQLASSSYNEQFF; cdr3_nt: TGTGCCAGCTCACCACAGCTAGCGTCGAGCTCCTACAATGAGCAGTTCTTC
j_call: TRBJ1-1; clone_size: NA; d_call: NA; v_call: TRBV5-1; cdr3_aa: CASSLDRELAEAFF; cdr3_nt: TGCGCCAGCAGCTTGGACAGGGAATTAGCTGAAGCTTTCTTT
j_call: TRBJ2-7; clone_size: many; d_call: TRBD1; v_call: TRBV7-6; cdr3_aa: CASSLANAKGQGSHEQYF; cdr3_nt: TGTGCCAGCAGCTTAGCGAACGCGAAAGGACAGGGATCCCACGAGCAGTACTTC
j_call: TRBJ1-1; clone_size: NA; d_call: NA; v_call: TRBV29-1; cdr3_aa: CSVMRLNTEAFF; cdr3_nt: TGCAGCGTCATGAGGTTGAACACTGAAGCTTTCTTT
j_call: TRBJ1-2; clone_size: NA; d_call: TRBD1; v_call: TRBV20-1; cdr3_aa: CSASVGQGVRGYTF; cdr3_nt: TGCAGTGCTAGTGTAGGACAGGGGGTTCGAGGCTACACCTTC
j_call: TRBJ1-5; clone_size: few; d_call: NA; v_call: TRBV7-2; cdr3_aa: CASSLKNDGPVYQPQHF; cdr3_nt: TGTGCCAGCAGCTTAAAAAATGACGGGCCGGTCTATCAGCCCCAGCATTTT
j_call: TRBJ2-2; clone_size: few; d_call: TRBD1; v_call: TRBV4-2; cdr3_aa: CASSQDDRANTGELFF; cdr3_nt: TGTGCCAGCAGCCAAGATGACAGGGCTAACACCGGGGAGCTGTTTTTT
j_call: TRBJ1-5; clone_size: NA; d_call: TRBD1; v_call: TRBV12-3/TRBV12-4; cdr3_aa: CASRITGVGQPQHF; cdr3_nt: TGTGCCAGCAGAATTACAGGGGTCGGTCAGCCCCAGCATTTT
j_call: TRBJ2-2; clone_size: few; d_call: NA; v_call: TRBV24-1; cdr3_aa: CATSDYPGGRENTGELFF; cdr3_nt: TGTGCCACCAGTGATTACCCCGGGGGGCGAGAGAACACCGGGGAGCTGTTTTTT
j_call: TRBJ2-2; clone_size: NA; d_call: NA; v_call: TRBV28; cdr3_aa: CSSSLNTGELFF; cdr3_nt: TGTTCCAGCAGTTTGAACACCGGGGAGCTGTTTTTT
j_call: TRBJ2-2; clone_size: many; d_call: TRBD1; v_call: TRBV7-9; cdr3_aa: CASRLTGSTGELFF; cdr3_nt: TGTGCCAGCAGACTGACAGGGTCCACCGGGGAGCTGTTTTTT
j_call: TRBJ2-1; clone_size: few; d_call: TRBD2; v_call: TRBV12-5; cdr3_aa: CASGSLTSGSSYNEQFF; cdr3_nt: TGTGCTAGTGGTTCCCTGACTAGCGGGAGCTCCTACAATGAGCAGTTCTTC
j_call: TRBJ2-1; clone_size: few; d_call: NA; v_call: TRBV28; cdr3_aa: CASSLIGHNEQFF; cdr3_nt: TGTGCCAGCAGTTTAATAGGGCACAATGAGCAGTTCTTC
j_call: TRBJ2-3; clone_size: few; d_call: TRBD1; v_call: TRBV7-9; cdr3_aa: CASSRGQGTTDTQYF; cdr3_nt: TGTGCCAGCAGCCGGGGACAGGGAACCACAGATACGCAGTATTTT
j_call: TRBJ2-3; clone_size: NA; d_call: NA; v_call: TRBV10-1; cdr3_aa: CASSEGGDTDTQYF; cdr3_nt: TGCGCCAGCAGTGAAGGCGGAGACACAGATACGCAGTATTTT
j_call: TRBJ1-5; clone_size: many; d_call: NA; v_call: TRBV2; cdr3_aa: CASSESLAYSNQPQHF; cdr3_nt: TGTGCCAGCAGTGAAAGCCTAGCTTATAGCAATCAGCCCCAGCATTTT
j_call: TRBJ2-7; clone_size: NA; d_call: NA; v_call: TRBV3-1; cdr3_aa: CASSHTGLPRSSGEQYF; cdr3_nt: TGTGCCAGCAGCCACACGGGGCTACCAAGAAGCTCGGGCGAGCAGTACTTC
j_call: TRBJ2-4; clone_size: few; d_call: NA; v_call: TRBV5-1; cdr3_aa: CASSPHRQGIAKNIQYF; cdr3_nt: TGCGCCAGCAGCCCACATCGTCAGGGGATAGCCAAAAACATTCAGTACTTC
j_call: TRBJ2-7; clone_size: many; d_call: NA; v_call: TRBV4-1; cdr3_aa: CASSLVGTRGDEQYF; cdr3_nt: TGCGCCAGCAGCCTCGTAGGGACAAGGGGCGACGAGCAGTACTTC
j_call: TRBJ2-3; clone_size: many; d_call: NA; v_call: TRBV12-3/TRBV12-4; cdr3_aa: CASSRGHRTDTQYF; cdr3_nt: TGTGCCAGCAGCCGGGGACATCGCACAGATACGCAGTATTTT
j_call: TRBJ2-2; clone_size: many; d_call: NA; v_call: TRBV27; cdr3_aa: CASSLGTENTGELFF; cdr3_nt: TGTGCCAGCAGTTTAGGAACGGAGAACACCGGGGAGCTGTTTTTT
j_call: TRBJ1-3; clone_size: NA; d_call: NA; v_call: TRBV4-1; cdr3_aa: CASSQSGRSSGNTIYF; cdr3_nt: TGCGCCAGCAGCCAATCCGGACGAAGCTCTGGAAACACCATATATTTT
j_call: TRBJ1-6; clone_size: many; d_call: NA; v_call: TRBV6-5; cdr3_aa: CASSYRDSPLHF; cdr3_nt: TGTGCCAGCAGTTATCGTGATTCACCCCTCCACTTT
j_call: TRBJ2-7; clone_size: NA; d_call: NA; v_call: TRBV28; cdr3_aa: CASSFWDGAYEQYF; cdr3_nt: TGTGCCAGCAGTTTCTGGGACGGAGCCTACGAGCAGTACTTC
j_call: TRBJ1-1; clone_size: NA; d_call: NA; v_call: TRBV6-2/TRBV6-3; cdr3_aa: CASKETLGVTEAFF; cdr3_nt: TGTGCCAGCAAGGAAACCTTGGGAGTCACTGAAGCTTTCTTT
j_call: TRBJ2-7; clone_size: many; d_call: TRBD2; v_call: TRBV6-1; cdr3_aa: CASSGTSGALARYEQYF; cdr3_nt: TGTGCCAGCAGTGGGACTAGCGGAGCCCTCGCGCGTTACGAGCAGTACTTC
j_call: TRBJ2-1; clone_size: many; d_call: NA; v_call: TRBV11-2; cdr3_aa: CASSLVEGGEQFF; cdr3_nt: TGTGCCAGCAGCTTAGTAGAGGGGGGAGAGCAGTTCTTC
j_call: TRBJ2-5; clone_size: many; d_call: TRBD2; v_call: TRBV6-1; cdr3_aa: CASSKITGTSGRMNETQYF; cdr3_nt: TGTGCCAGCAGCAAAATAACCGGGACTAGCGGGAGAATGAATGAGACCCAGTACTTC
j_call: TRBJ2-1; clone_size: many; d_call: TRBD1; v_call: TRBV27; cdr3_aa: CASSASTGGYEQFF; cdr3_nt: TGTGCCAGCAGTGCATCGACAGGGGGCTATGAGCAGTTCTTC
j_call: TRBJ1-5; clone_size: many; d_call: TRBD1; v_call: TRBV28; cdr3_aa: CASSFIRGDQPQHF; cdr3_nt: TGTGCCAGCAGTTTTATCAGGGGGGATCAGCCCCAGCATTTT
j_call: TRBJ2-6; clone_size: few; d_call: TRBD2; v_call: TRBV6-5; cdr3_aa: CASSYSRTSGRYSGANVLTF; cdr3_nt: TGTGCCAGCAGTTACTCGCGGACTAGCGGGAGGTACTCTGGGGCCAACGTCCTGACTTTC
j_call: TRBJ2-3; clone_size: few; d_call: NA; v_call: TRBV20-1; cdr3_aa: CSAKGLTDTQYF; cdr3_nt: TGCAGTGCCAAGGGACTGACAGATACGCAGTATTTT
j_call: TRBJ1-1; clone_size: many; d_call: NA; v_call: TRBV18; cdr3_aa: CASSPGANTEAFF; cdr3_nt: TGTGCCAGCTCACCGGGCGCGAACACTGAAGCTTTCTTT
j_call: TRBJ2-5; clone_size: many; d_call: NA; v_call: TRBV30; cdr3_aa: CAWREERDLETQYF; cdr3_nt: TGTGCCTGGAGGGAAGAACGGGACCTCGAGACCCAGTACTTC
j_call: TRBJ2-3; clone_size: few; d_call: TRBD2; v_call: TRBV28; cdr3_aa: CASSLLAGDTQYF; cdr3_nt: TGTGCCAGCAGTTTACTAGCGGGAGACACGCAGTATTTT